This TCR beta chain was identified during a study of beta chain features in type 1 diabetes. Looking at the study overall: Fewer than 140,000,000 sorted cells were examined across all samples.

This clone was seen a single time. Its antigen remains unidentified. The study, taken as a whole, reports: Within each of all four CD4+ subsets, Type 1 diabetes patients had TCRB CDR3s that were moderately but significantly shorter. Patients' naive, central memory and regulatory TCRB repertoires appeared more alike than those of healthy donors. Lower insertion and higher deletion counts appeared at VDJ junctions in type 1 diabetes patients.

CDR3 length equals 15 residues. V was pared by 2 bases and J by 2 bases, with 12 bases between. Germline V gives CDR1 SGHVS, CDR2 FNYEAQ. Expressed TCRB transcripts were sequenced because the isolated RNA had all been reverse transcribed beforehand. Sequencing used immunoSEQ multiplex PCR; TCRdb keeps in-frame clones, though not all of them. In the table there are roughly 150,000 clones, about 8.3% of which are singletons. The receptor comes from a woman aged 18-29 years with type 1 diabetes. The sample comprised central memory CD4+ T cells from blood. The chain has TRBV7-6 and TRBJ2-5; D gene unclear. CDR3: CASSLTMGRQETQYF. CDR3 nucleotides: TGTGCCAGCAGCTTAACAATGGGCAGACAAGAGACCCAGTACTTC.